This TCR beta chain emerged from a study of OX40 agonist ivuxolimab in advanced cancers. Overall study context: Patients were dosed intravenously with ivuxolimab at 0.01 to 10 mg/kg every 2 weeks. Those treated in dose escalation had hepatocellular carcinoma, melanoma, renal cell cancer or head and neck cancer.

This CDR3 has 14 residues. The germline V gene encodes CDR1 SGHRS and CDR2 YFSETQ. Trimming stripped 2 bases from V and 13 bases from J, with 16 bases between. Profiled with immunoSEQ multiplex PCR; TCRdb holds only in-frame clones, not every one. This table has tens of thousands of clones, around 83% appearing once. The specimen was CD4+ or CD8+ T cells sorted from blood, collected in a trial of the OX40 agonist ivuxolimab. The source of this sequence is an adult with an advanced solid tumor such as melanoma, head and neck, liver or kidney cancer. The chain combines TRBV5-1 with TRBJ1-6; possibly TRBD1 for D (5 bases). CDR3 DNA: TGCGCCAGCAGCTTACCCGGGACTACTGATCCCCTCCACTTT. Translated: CASSLPGTTDPLHF.